This T cell receptor beta chain was documented in a study of cytomegalovirus exposure and HLA in healthy donors. Study-wide results and limits: Some V segments (TRBV6-2 and TRBV6-3 among them) were excluded as indistinguishable. A missense variant in DCLRE1C was later tied to TCR beta V- and J-gene trimming.

Germline V CDR1 and CDR2: SGHVS, FNYEAQ. This CDR3 is built from 19 residues. Germline trimming cut 5 bases from V and 0 bases from J; bases unmatched to any gene: 8. As for this clone: Its antigen is still unknown.

In nominal health when sampled, donors likely had unrecorded immune exposures nonetheless. PCR amplification relied on 60 Vbeta primers (plus 13 Jbeta primers). TCRdb keeps only in-frame clones here, not all; method: immunoSEQ multiplex PCR. The sample has roughly 170,000 clones; roughly 80% are singletons. This receptor was taken from a man aged 18 to 29 in good health and CMV-seronegative. Sample: PBMCs. The genes are TRBV7-6 and TRBJ2-2, with 14 bases that match TRBD2. The CDR3: CASSLVGLAGAANTGELFF. The DNA of the CDR3 is TGTGCCAGCAGCCTGGTGGGACTAGCGGGGGCCGCGAACACCGGGGAGCTGTTTTTT.